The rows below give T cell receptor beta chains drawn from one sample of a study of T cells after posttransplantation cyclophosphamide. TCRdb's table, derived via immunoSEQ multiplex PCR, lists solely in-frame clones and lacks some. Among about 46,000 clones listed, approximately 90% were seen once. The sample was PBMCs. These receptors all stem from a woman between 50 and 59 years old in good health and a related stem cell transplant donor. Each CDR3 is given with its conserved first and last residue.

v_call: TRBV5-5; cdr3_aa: CASSLKGYEQYF
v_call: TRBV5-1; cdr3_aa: CASSLERGTEAFF
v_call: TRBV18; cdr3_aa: CASSPETEIQPQHF
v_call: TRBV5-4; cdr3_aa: CASSLRGGISNGYTF
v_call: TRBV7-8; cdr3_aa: CASSFGRGETQYF
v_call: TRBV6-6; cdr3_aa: CASRTTMNTEAFF
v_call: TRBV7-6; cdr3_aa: CASSLGTANTGELFF
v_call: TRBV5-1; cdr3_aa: CASSGDRSYQETQYF
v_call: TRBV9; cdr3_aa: CASSPGTPGETQYF
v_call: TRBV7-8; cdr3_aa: CASSPTRTNEQFF
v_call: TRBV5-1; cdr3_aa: CASSLDGNPGGEQYF
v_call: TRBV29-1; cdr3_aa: CSVGNGLPYNEQFF
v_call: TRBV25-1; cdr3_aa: CASSETGGLNSPLHF
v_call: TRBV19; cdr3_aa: CASRVDRDFNNEQFF
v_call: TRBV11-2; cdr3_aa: CASSLSPGLPGADTQYF
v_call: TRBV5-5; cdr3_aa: CASSFTGNTEAFF
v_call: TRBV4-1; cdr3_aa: CASSQVWPRRNEKLFF
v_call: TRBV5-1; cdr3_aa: CASSQTRTSGRTYNEQFF
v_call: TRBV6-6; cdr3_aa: CASSWTGTGAGGELFF
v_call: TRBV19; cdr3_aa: CASSSYSGTGGGYTF
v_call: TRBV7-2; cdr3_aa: CASSKPGLNNEQFF
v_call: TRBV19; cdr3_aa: CASSIDLSGVVTEKLFF
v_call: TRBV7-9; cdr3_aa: CASSMGADQPQHF
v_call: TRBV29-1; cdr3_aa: CSVGAGREGYGYTF
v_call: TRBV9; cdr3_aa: CASSLGAYSYEQYF
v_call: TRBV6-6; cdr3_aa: CASRRLAGDSYNEQFF